This T cell receptor beta chain is from a study of PD-L1 blockade in urothelial cancer. Study in general: Atezolizumab, begun by patients in about 2014, was given at 1,200 mg intravenously every 3 weeks. Of around 31 patients, approximately 23 were males with bladder-origin urothelial cancer. Samples came from 3 weeks, at the second dose, and 6 weeks into treatment.

Synthetic TCR analog templates were added to each PCR reaction. Clones were read by immunoSEQ multiplex PCR, and TCRdb kept only the in-frame ones, dropping some. This sample has more than 60,000 clones, with 88% found just once. Specified time point: peripheral blood 6 weeks after treatment start. The sequence came from a man between 60 and 75 years old with urothelial cancer. Source: PBMCs, taken around atezolizumab (anti-PD-L1) treatment.

The CDR3 sequence is CASSFSGTGTYEQYF. The DNA for the CDR3 is TGTGCCAGCAGCTTTAGCGGGACTGGAACCTACGAGCAGTACTTC. The rearrangement links TRBV11-3 to TRBJ2-7, with 8 bases lining up with TRBD2. After removal of 3 bases from V and 2 bases from J, the junction contained 6 bases not matched to a gene. This CDR3 comprises 15 residues. The germline CDR1 and CDR2 sequences are SGHNT and YENEEA.